What follows are 29 T cell receptor beta chains derived from one specimen sequenced in a study of early T cells in non-severe SARS-CoV-2 infection. TCRdb analysed the 5' RACE reads with MiXCR anew, one entry per CDR3 protein. This table has approximately 48,000 distinct CDR3 sequences, 7.5% to 10% appearing once. Input material: whole blood. These receptors all stem from an adult who was a healthcare worker with PCR-confirmed SARS-CoV-2 infection or an uninfected control (not recorded which).

This clonotype was counted a few times. The V gene is TRBV28, the J gene TRBJ2-5; D is unclear. Trimming stripped 10 bases from V and 1 base from J, with 13 bases between. In germline, CDR1 is MDHEN, CDR2 SYDVKM. The CDR3 runs to 13 residues. CDR3 sequence: CATFTQLQETQYF. In DNA, the CDR3 is TGTGCCACTTTCACACAGCTCCAAGAGACCCAGTACTTC.

At least ten counts were recorded for this clonotype. The genes are TRBV12-3 or TRBV12-4 and TRBJ1-1; D is perhaps TRBD1 (6 bases). With 7 bases removed from V and 4 bases from J, the gap between germline ends came to 16 bases. CDR3 length equals 14 residues. In DNA, the CDR3 is TGTGCCAGCACCACCCAACAGGGATTCACTGAAGCTTTCTTT. This sequence encodes CASTTQQGFTEAFF.

This clonotype was counted ten times or more. J is TRBJ2-1 and V is TRBV6-2 or TRBV6-3; 7 positions agree with TRBD2. The V gene's germline CDR1 is MNHEY and CDR2 SVGEGT. This CDR3 has 15 residues. The V gene end was trimmed by 6 bases and the J gene end by 5 bases; junction bases not matched to a gene: 10. The CDR3 loop is CASRASGTKNNEQFF. The CDR3 DNA is TGTGCCAGCAGAGCATCCGGGACTAAAAACAATGAGCAGTTCTTC.

V and J are TRBV28 and TRBJ2-7; TRBD1 might be the D (5 bases). Looked up from germline, CDR1 is MDHEN and CDR2 is SYDVKM. V gave up 7 bases and J gave up 2 bases, with 18 bases separating them. The CDR3 has 15 amino acids. The CDR3 DNA follows: TGTGCCAGCAAACTCGTTAGGCTGGGGCCCTACGAGCAGTACTTC. Translation: CASKLVRLGPYEQYF.

This clonotype was counted ten times or more. The genes are TRBV6-5 and TRBJ2-5; D is uncertain. Between the trimmed V and J ends, which lost 2 bases and 9 bases, there was a span of 10 bases. Looked up from germline, CDR1 is MNHEY and CDR2 is SVGAGI. The CDR3 loop spans 12 amino acids. CDR3 bases: TGTGCCAGCAGTTACAACTTTGGGCCCCAGTACTTC. It yields the protein CASSYNFGPQYF.

Many counts were recorded for this clonotype. V and J are TRBV6-6 and TRBJ1-5; D is possibly TRBD1 (5 bases). Per germline, CDR1 MNHNY and CDR2 SVGAGI (reference sequence). Trimming removed 6 bases from V and 2 bases from J, with 11 bases in between. The CDR3 length is 14 residues. The DNA of the CDR3 is TGTGCCAGCAGCACCTCGACAGGCAATCAGCCCCAGCATTTT. It specifies CASSTSTGNQPQHF.

This clonotype has just a few counts. The genes are TRBV5-1 and TRBJ1-6; no firm D call. V was cut by 2 bases and J by 4 bases, with 10 bases left in between. Germline CDR1 SGHRS, CDR2 YFSETQ. The CDR3 is 15 amino acids. The CDR3 sequence: CASSFNRPYNSPLHF. CDR3 nucleotide sequence: TGCGCCAGCAGCTTTAACCGCCCTTATAATTCACCCCTCCACTTT. The full variable domain, in which reference TRBV5-1 and TRBJ1-6 provide the parts outside the CDR3, is KAGVTQTPRYLIKTRGQQVTLSCSPISGHRSVSWYQQTPGQGLQFLFEYFSETQRNKGNFPGRFSGRQFSNSRSEMNVSTLELGDSALYLCASSFNRPYNSPLHFGNGTRLTVT.

This clonotype was seen repeatedly, ten times or more. The chain combines TRBV7-3 with TRBJ1-1, with D uncertain. The CDR3 runs 13 residues. Per germline, CDR1 SGHTA and CDR2 FQGTGA. The germline V and J ends were trimmed by 4 bases and 2 bases, with 8 bases remaining between them. The CDR3 DNA reads as TGTGCCAGCAGCTCCCGCTCCAACACTGAAGCTTTCTTT. Translation gives CASSSRSNTEAFF.

The chain has TRBV15 and TRBJ2-7, with 12 bases fitting TRBD2. The CDR3 has 19 residues. From germline, CDR1 is LNHNV and CDR2 YYDKDF (reference sequence). V shed 0 bases and J 1 base; nucleotides not matched to a gene: 10. The DNA for the CDR3 is TGTGCCACCAGCAGAGATCGGGGGGGACTAGCGGGTGCTTCCTACGAGCAGTACTTC. Its protein is CATSRDRGGLAGASYEQYF.

This clonotype was seen many times. The genes are TRBV28 and TRBJ1-5; unclear D gene. Trimming took off 11 bases at V and 4 bases at J, with 15 bases between the two ends. The CDR3 covers 13 residues. Germline V gives CDR1 MDHEN, CDR2 SYDVKM. CDR3 coding DNA: TGTGCCTACACTTCGGGAGGGAATCAGCCCCAGCATTTT. Translated: CAYTSGGNQPQHF.

This clonotype was seen many times. This chain uses TRBV7-8 with TRBJ2-5, with D perhaps matching TRBD1 (6 bases). CDR3 length: 12 amino acids. Per germline, CDR1 SGHVS and CDR2 FQNEAQ. Trimming removed 8 bases at V and 2 bases at J, with 9 bases between. Written as DNA, the CDR3 is TGTGCCAGCGTAGGGGGTCAAGAGACCCAGTACTTC. Translated: CASVGGQETQYF.

The chain uses TRBV12-3 or TRBV12-4 and TRBJ1-5; D not resolved. The CDR3 extends over 14 amino acids. Between the trimmed V and J ends, which lost 5 bases and 0 bases, there was a span of 8 bases. The CDR3 here is CASSLVSSNQPQHF. The DNA for the CDR3 is TGTGCCAGCAGTCTGGTATCTAGCAATCAGCCCCAGCATTTT.

In its sample, this clonotype was seen a few times. The gene calls are TRBV28 and TRBJ2-5; D call uncertain. V lost 2 bases and J lost 2, with 6 bases in between. CDR1 and CDR2 from the germline V gene are MDHEN and SYDVKM. The CDR3 runs to 13 residues. CDR3 residues: CASSLVSQETQYF. The CDR3 nucleotides are TGTGCCAGCAGTTTAGTCAGTCAAGAGACCCAGTACTTC.

The chain is built from TRBV4-2 and TRBJ1-6; D unclear. Per the germline V gene, CDR1 is LGHNA and CDR2 is YNFKEQ. The CDR3 is 12 residues long. Trimming cost V 0 bases and J 15 bases, with 9 bases left between them. The CDR3, as DNA: TGTGCCAGCAGCCAAGATTTCCCACTCCTCCACTTT. Translation gives CASSQDFPLLHF.

CDR3 sequence reads: CSVVPAGRSYNEQFF. The CDR3, as DNA: TGCAGCGTTGTCCCAGCGGGACGGTCCTACAATGAGCAGTTCTTC. V usage is TRBV29-1 and J usage is TRBJ2-1, with 7 bases matching TRBD2. The germline V gene encodes CDR1 SQVTM and CDR2 ANQGSEA. Trimming cost V 4 bases and J 1 base; bases outside gene matches: 7. The CDR3 contains 15 residues.

This clonotype occurred many times. The chain links TRBV30 to TRBJ2-7; 8 nucleotides agree with TRBD2. The CDR3 is 13 amino acids. V trimming: 5 bases; J trimming: 6 bases; junction bases outside the gene matches: 9. Germline CDR1 reads GTSNPN; CDR2 reads SVGIG (reference sequence). CDR3 DNA sequence: TGTGCCTGGGGAGAGGGACTAGTTGGCGAGCAGTACTTC. This codes for CAWGEGLVGEQYF.

The V and J genes are TRBV6-2 or TRBV6-3 and TRBJ2-7, with D possibly being TRBD1 or TRBD2 (5 bases each). Trimming stripped 2 bases from V and 2 bases from J, with 10 bases between. Germline values: CDR1 MNHEY, CDR2 SVGEGT. The CDR3 sequence is 14 residues long. The CDR3 loop is CASSYGGRAYEQYF. Written as DNA, the CDR3 is TGTGCCAGCAGTTACGGGGGACGAGCCTACGAGCAGTACTTC.

This clonotype has at least ten counts. The genes are TRBV16 and TRBJ1-1; unclear D gene. V was shortened by 0 bases and J by 1 base, with 6 bases between the two germline ends. The CDR3 totals 14 residues. Germline CDR1 reads KGHSY; CDR2 reads FQNENV. The CDR3 reads CASSQSRQNTEAFF. In nucleotides, the CDR3 is TGTGCCAGCAGCCAATCCCGCCAGAACACTGAAGCTTTCTTT. Complete variable domain (other parts from reference TRBV16 and TRBJ1-1): GEEVAQTPKHLVRGEGQKAKLYCAPIKGHSYVFWYQQVLKNEFKFLISFQNENVFDETGMPKERFSAKCLPNSPCSLEIQATKLEDSAVYFCASSQSRQNTEAFFGQGTRLTVV.

The chain carries TRBV5-4 and TRBJ2-2; a weak D match, TRBD2 (6 bases). Trimming removed 5 bases at V and 1 base at J, with 12 bases between. Germline values: CDR1 SGHNT, CDR2 YYREEE (reference sequence). The length of the CDR3 is 15 residues. The CDR3 bases are TGTGCCAGCAGGGACGGGACTCTGAACACCGGGGAGCTGTTTTTT. Translation: CASRDGTLNTGELFF.

This rearrangement joins TRBV28 to TRBJ2-7; D unresolved. Deletions cut 6 bases from V and 0 bases from J, with 15 bases between. Germline CDR1 is MDHEN and CDR2 is SYDVKM. This CDR3 region has 15 residues. As DNA, the CDR3 is TGTGCCAGCAGCTCCCCCCCACGGAGCTCCTACGAGCAGTACTTC. Translating it yields CASSSPPRSSYEQYF. Full variable domain (rest looked up from reference TRBV28 and TRBJ2-7): DVKVTQSSRYLVKRTGEKVFLECVQDMDHENMFWYRQDPGLGLRLIYFSYDVKMKEKGDIPEGYSVSREKKERFSLILESASTNQTSMYLCASSSPPRSSYEQYFGPGTRLTVT.

This clonotype was observed at least ten times. The genes are TRBV27 and TRBJ1-5; possible D gene TRBD1, 6 bases. Trimming removed 5 bases from V and 8 bases from J, with 13 bases in between. The CDR3 extends over 13 amino acids. Looked up from germline, CDR1 is MNHEY and CDR2 is SMNVEV (reference sequence). The CDR3 DNA sequence: TGTGCCAGCAGTCCCGGGGGGCGGGAGCCCCAGCATTTT. Its translation is CASSPGGREPQHF.

J is TRBJ2-7 and V is TRBV29-1, with D perhaps matching TRBD1 (5 bases). V was clipped by 5 bases and J by 2 bases, with 10 bases between them. This CDR3 comprises 12 residues. Germline values: CDR1 SQVTM, CDR2 ANQGSEA. The CDR3 coding sequence is TGCAGCGTTCGGCAGGACACCTACGAGCAGTACTTC. Translating it yields CSVRQDTYEQYF.

The chain combines TRBV4-2 with TRBJ1-2; no firm D call. From germline, CDR1 is LGHNA and CDR2 YNFKEQ. This CDR3 region has 15 residues. Trimming removed 0 bases at V and 7 bases at J, with 15 bases between. Here the CDR3 DNA reads TGTGCCAGCAGCCAAGAAATGGTCGGCCCTCGTGGCTACACCTTC. Amino acid sequence: CASSQEMVGPRGYTF.

This clonotype showed up just a few times. The chain is built from TRBV3-1 and TRBJ1-5; D gene ambiguous. V lost 1 base and J lost 2, with 6 bases in between. CDR3 size: 14 residues. Per germline, CDR1 LGHDT and CDR2 YNNKEL (reference sequence). The CDR3 DNA reads TGTGCCAGCAGCCAAGGAGGCGGCAATCAGCCCCAGCATTTT. Its protein product is CASSQGGGNQPQHF.

This rearrangement joins TRBV7-2 to TRBJ1-4; D may be TRBD1 (6 bases). V was pared by 5 bases and J by 12 bases, with 25 bases between. Germline CDR1 and CDR2: SGHTA and FQGNSA. The CDR3 covers 16 residues. CDR3 residues: CASSPHGGLSSVQLFF. CDR3 DNA sequence: TGTGCCAGCAGCCCCCACGGGGGCCTTTCGTCCGTACAACTGTTTTTT.

In this sample, this clonotype turned up a few times. The CDR3 coding sequence is TGTGCCAGCAGCCAAGATAAAACCTTCCAAGAGACCCAGTACTTC. It encodes CASSQDKTFQETQYF. V and J are TRBV4-2 and TRBJ2-5; D not resolved. Trimming took 0 bases from V and 1 from J, leaving 9 bases between them. The CDR3 runs to 15 residues. The germline V gene has CDR1 LGHNA and CDR2 YNFKEQ.

The V call is TRBV10-3, the J call TRBJ2-2; D unresolved. This CDR3 has 14 residues. The germline V gene encodes CDR1 ENHRY and CDR2 SYGVKD. V dropped 10 bases and J dropped 3 bases, with 15 bases sitting between them. CDR3 protein: CATALGFDTGELFF. The CDR3 nucleotides read TGTGCCACCGCTTTAGGTTTTGACACCGGGGAGCTGTTTTTT.

This clonotype was found many times. This chain uses TRBV6-4 with TRBJ2-2, with TRBD1 matching over 8 bases. Trimming removed 3 bases from V and 6 bases from J; junction bases left unmatched: 9. Germline CDR1 is MRHNA and CDR2 is SNTAGT. This CDR3 contains 16 residues. DNA for the CDR3: TGTGCCAGCAGTGAATCAGGGGGCCTTTACCCCGGGGAGCTGTTTTTT. It specifies CASSESGGLYPGELFF.

This clonotype was counted only a few times. V usage is TRBV12-3 or TRBV12-4 and J usage is TRBJ2-5; 8 bases are a match to TRBD2. Unmatched junction bases numbered 5, after V lost 1 base and J lost 4 bases. This CDR3 region has 15 residues. CDR3 protein: CASSLGSGGRETQYF. In DNA, the CDR3 is TGTGCCAGCAGTTTAGGCTCGGGAGGGAGAGAGACCCAGTACTTC.